The next 17 T cell receptor beta chains were all read from a single sample in a study of shared clonotypes between healthy human individuals. The protocol was immunoSEQ multiplex PCR, while the TCRdb copy is restricted to in-frame clones and leaves out a portion. Among a few million clones listed, over 85% were seen once. The sequenced sample consisted of naive CD4+ T cells sorted from blood. This sample's subset: CD45RA+ positively selected. Receptors were obtained from a man between 18 and 35 years old in good health.

About this clone: Other DNA sequences in the same sample also yield this CDR3. The V call is TRBV29-1, the J call TRBJ2-7, with 8 bases fitting TRBD1. The CDR3 spans 13 residues. V was pared by 1 base and J by 3 bases, with 2 bases of the junction left unmatched. Per the germline V gene, CDR1 is SQVTM and CDR2 is ANQGSEA. CDR3 nucleotide sequence: TGCAGCGTTGAAGGAGGACAGGGCTACGAGCAGTACTTC. This sequence encodes CSVEGGQGYEQYF.

The chain links TRBV5-4 to TRBJ2-7; weak D call: TRBD1 (6 bases). Trimming left V 4 bases short and J 3 bases short, with 11 bases between. The CDR3 contains 13 residues. Germline assignment: CDR1 SGHNT and CDR2 YYREEE (reference sequence). The CDR3 bases are TGTGCCAGCAGCACCGGGACAAGCTACGAGCAGTACTTC. It codes for CASSTGTSYEQYF.

The chain carries TRBV2 and TRBJ2-1; 8 bases align to TRBD2. The CDR3 length is 16 residues. Trimming cost V 4 bases and J 4 bases; bases outside gene matches: 9. Germline V gene data show CDR1 as SNHLY and CDR2 as FYNNEI. CDR3 loop: CASSVEGTSVYNEQFF. DNA of the CDR3: TGTGCCAGCAGTGTGGAGGGGACTAGTGTGTACAATGAGCAGTTCTTC. The whole variable domain, filled in from reference TRBV2 and TRBJ2-1, reads EPEVTQTPSHQVTQMGQEVILRCVPISNHLYFYWYRQILGQKVEFLVSFYNNEISEKSEIFDDQFSVERPDGSNFTLKIRSTKLEDSAMYFCASSVEGTSVYNEQFFGPGTRLTVL.

The chain couples TRBV10-3 to TRBJ1-1; a weak D match, TRBD1 (5 bases). Trimming removed 4 bases from V and 3 bases from J, with 15 bases in between. This CDR3 contains 15 residues. Germline V gene lookup returns CDR1 ENHRY and CDR2 SYGVKD. The CDR3 reads CAISADKRTDTEAFF. CDR3 nucleotides: TGTGCCATCAGTGCGGACAAACGAACAGACACTGAAGCTTTCTTT.

Here the CDR3 DNA reads TGTGCCAGTAGTAGGGACAGGGTCGATTCACCCCTCCACTTT. It translates to CASSRDRVDSPLHF. V is TRBV19 and J is TRBJ1-6; the match to TRBD1 covers 9 bases. With V trimmed by 4 bases and J by 8 bases, 3 bases remained unmatched. CDR1 and CDR2 (germline): LNHDA, SQIVND (reference sequence). The CDR3 spans 14 residues.

The chain employs TRBV6-4 and TRBJ2-7; 10 bases are a match to TRBD1. This CDR3 has 14 residues. With V trimmed by 5 bases and J by 3 bases, 4 bases remained unmatched. The germline CDR1 and CDR2 sequences are MRHNA and SNTAGT. CDR3 nucleotides: TGTGCCAGCAGTCTAGGGGACAGGGGCTACGAGCAGTACTTC. Protein: CASSLGDRGYEQYF.

V gene TRBV6-1 combines with J gene TRBJ1-2; possibly TRBD1 for D (6 bases). Trimming stripped 4 bases from V and 5 bases from J, with 14 bases between. This CDR3 spans 14 amino acids. Germline V lookup: CDR1 MNHNS, CDR2 SASEGT. The CDR3 coding sequence is TGTGCCAGCAGTGGTCGGGCAGGGGATTATGGCTACACCTTC. This codes for CASSGRAGDYGYTF.

The chain links TRBV6-4 to TRBJ2-1, with 10 bases aligning to TRBD2. The CDR3 runs to 18 residues. Trimming at V came to 0 bases and at J to 2 bases, leaving 7 bases not matched to a gene. The germline V gene has CDR1 MRHNA and CDR2 SNTAGT. The CDR3 protein is CASSDSTSGTKPYNEQFF. In DNA form, the CDR3 reads TGTGCCAGCAGTGACTCAACTAGCGGGACCAAGCCCTACAATGAGCAGTTCTTC.

This chain uses TRBV29-1 with TRBJ1-5, with TRBD1 matching over 7 bases. Unmatched junction bases numbered 5, after V lost 6 bases and J lost 0 bases. This CDR3 is built from 14 residues. CDR1 SQVTM and CDR2 ANQGSEA come from the germline V gene. CDR3 DNA: TGCAGCGTAAGACAGGGAATTAGCAATCAGCCCCAGCATTTT. This codes for CSVRQGISNQPQHF. The variable domain in full, completed from reference TRBV29-1 and TRBJ1-5, reads SAVISQKPSRDICQRGTSLTIQCQVDSQVTMMFWYRQQPGQSLTLIATANQGSEATYESGFVIDKFPISRPNLTFSTLTVSNMSPEDSSIYLCSVRQGISNQPQHFGDGTRLSIL.

The genes are TRBV9 and TRBJ2-5; 8 bases are shared with TRBD2. There are 16 residues in the CDR3. The germline CDR1 and CDR2 sequences are SGDLS and YYNGEE. The V and J ends lost 0 bases and 2 bases, in that order; junction bases with no gene match: 6. The chain's CDR3 is CASSVGGLAPQETQYF. CDR3 in DNA: TGTGCCAGCAGCGTAGGTGGACTAGCTCCTCAAGAGACCCAGTACTTC.

This rearrangement joins TRBV28 to TRBJ2-6; 7 bases match TRBD1. Trimming removed 6 bases from V and 3 bases from J; junction bases left unmatched: 5. Germline CDR1 and CDR2: MDHEN and SYDVKM. There are 15 residues in the CDR3. The CDR3, as DNA: TGTGCCAGCAGGGTAGGGGGCTATGGGGCCAACGTCCTGACTTTC. Protein product: CASRVGGYGANVLTF. The variable domain in full, completed from reference TRBV28 and TRBJ2-6, reads DVKVTQSSRYLVKRTGEKVFLECVQDMDHENMFWYRQDPGLGLRLIYFSYDVKMKEKGDIPEGYSVSREKKERFSLILESASTNQTSMYLCASRVGGYGANVLTFGAGSRLTVL.

The chain has TRBV30 and TRBJ2-1, with 13 bases lining up with TRBD2. Germline CDR1 reads GTSNPN; CDR2 reads SVGIG (reference sequence). This CDR3 contains 17 residues. J lost 7 bases, V lost 3 bases, and 12 bases had no gene match. The CDR3 spells CAWSPSRTSGSENEQFF. CDR3 nucleotides: TGTGCCTGGAGCCCCTCGCGGACTAGCGGGAGTGAAAATGAGCAGTTCTTC.

This chain connects TRBV12-5 to TRBJ2-7; the match to TRBD2 covers 9 bases. The V segment lost 3 bases and the J segment 3 bases; nucleotides outside the gene matches: 12. CDR3 length: 17 residues. CDR1 is LGHNT, CDR2 FRNRAP, per germline. DNA for the CDR3: TGTGCTAGTGGTTTACGTCTAGCGGGATCCCGGGACTACGAGCAGTACTTC. This codes for CASGLRLAGSRDYEQYF. Combining the CDR3 with reference TRBV12-5 and TRBJ2-7 gives the whole variable domain DARVTQTPRHKVTEMGQEVTMRCQPILGHNTVFWYRQTMMQGLELLAYFRNRAPLDDSGMPKDRFSAEMPDATLATLKIQPSEPRDSAVYFCASGLRLAGSRDYEQYFGPGTRLTVT.

Details on this clone: This sample includes further DNA sequences coding for the same CDR3. The gene calls are TRBV5-4 and TRBJ2-2; TRBD2 matches at 7 bases. J was trimmed by 2 bases and V by 0 bases; bases with no gene match: 1. There are 15 residues in the CDR3. Germline V gene lookup returns CDR1 SGHNT and CDR2 YYREEE (reference sequence). In nucleotides, the CDR3 is TGTGCCAGCAGCTTGGCTAGCGGAAACACCGGGGAGCTGTTTTTT. It encodes CASSLASGNTGELFF.

This clone was counted a single time. The V gene is TRBV30, the J gene TRBJ2-7; D might be TRBD1 (6 bases). Germline CDR1 GTSNPN, CDR2 SVGIG (reference sequence). This CDR3 has 12 residues. Trimming left V 1 base short and J 6 bases short, with 10 bases between. The CDR3 DNA reads as TGTGCCTGGAGTGGGACAGACGTCGAGCAGTACTTC. Protein sequence: CAWSGTDVEQYF.

The rearrangement joins TRBV25-1 to TRBJ1-5; the D gene is possibly TRBD1 (5 bases). From germline, CDR1 is MGHDK and CDR2 SYGVNS. This CDR3 has 15 amino acids. V was clipped by 8 bases and J by 7 bases, with 21 bases between them. As DNA, the CDR3 is TGTGCCAGCCGCCCAGGGAAAGGGGATGGACAGCCCCAGCATTTT. Translated, it gives CASRPGKGDGQPQHF.

The chain uses TRBV18 and TRBJ2-1, with D tentatively TRBD1 (6 bases). The V and J ends lost 5 bases and 4 bases respectively, with 15 bases between them. The V gene's germline CDR1 is KGHSH and CDR2 LQKENI. The CDR3 length is 15 residues. CDR3 DNA sequence: TGTGCCAGCTCAACGCAGGGGTCAGGGTACAATGAGCAGTTCTTC. Translated: CASSTQGSGYNEQFF.